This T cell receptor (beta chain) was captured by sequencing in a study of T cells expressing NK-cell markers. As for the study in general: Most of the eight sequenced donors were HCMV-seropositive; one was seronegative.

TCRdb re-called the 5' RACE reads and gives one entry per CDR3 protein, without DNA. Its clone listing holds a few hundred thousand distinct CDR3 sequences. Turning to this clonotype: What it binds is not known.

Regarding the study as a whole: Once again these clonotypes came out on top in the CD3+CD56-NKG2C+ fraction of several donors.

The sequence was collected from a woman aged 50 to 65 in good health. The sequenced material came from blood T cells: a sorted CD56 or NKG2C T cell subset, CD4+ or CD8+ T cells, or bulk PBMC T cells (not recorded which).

CDR3 protein: CASSQPTGGTYEQYF. The J gene is TRBJ2-7, the V gene TRBV4-1; the TRBD1 assignment by TCRdb is unverifiable without DNA. CDR3 length: 15 amino acids. CDR1 is MGHRA and CDR2 is YSYEKL in the germline V gene.